This T cell receptor beta chain was sequenced during a study of T cell repertoires in cytomegalovirus infection. Overall study: TCR beta signatures that were public indicated CMV infection and matching HLA type.

TCRdb re-called the reads through MiXCR, storing one row per CDR3 protein. The sample has some 480,000 distinct CDR3 sequences, more than 30% seen once; the top ten hold about a sixth. Remarks on this clonotype: The antigen is unknown.

V lost 1 base to trimming and J lost 1 base, with 11 bases between them. This CDR3 is 16 amino acids long. Germline values: CDR1 SEHNR, CDR2 FQNEAQ (reference sequence). General study points: There were HLA-C-restricted CMV-specific TCR beta clonotypes dominating the ex vivo response.

The chain couples TRBV7-9 to TRBJ2-4, with a tentative D call TRBD2 (5 bases). The origin of this receptor is a human donor in good health (CMV status not recorded). Some clones in this sample may be carry-over from other donors' samples. The specimen comprised cultured PBMCs, sampled from culture after CMV antigen stimulation. CDR3 amino acids: CASSLGRPGAKNIQYF. Here the CDR3 DNA reads TGTGCCAGCAGCTTAGGACGGCCGGGGGCCAAAAACATTCAGTACTTC.